This T cell receptor beta chain was captured by sequencing in a study of T cells in Graves' hyperthyroidism and ophthalmopathy. Findings and limits, study-wide: In the analysis, a 13 V-J model separated ophthalmopathy from stable hyperthyroidism.

This clonotype was counted many times. What it binds is unknown. From RNA transcripts, TCR beta CDR3 regions were amplified. First-round RT-PCR of the TCR CDR3 relied on the HTBI primer set. In TCRdb, the multiplex PCR reads were re-called with MiXCR into one record per CDR3 protein. The profile shows approximately 630,000 distinct CDR3 sequences, 15% to 20% of them singletons. The specimen sequenced was blood. The receptor comes from a woman in her 30s with Graves' hyperthyroidism.

The CDR3 DNA reads as TGTGCCAGCCTCCCAAGCGCGGGGCTGGATACGCAGTATTTT. Amino acids: CASLPSAGLDTQYF. The chain links TRBV28 to TRBJ2-3, with D perhaps matching TRBD2 (6 bases). The CDR3 runs to 14 residues. The germline gives CDR1 MDHEN, CDR2 SYDVKM. V was clipped by 8 bases and J by 6 bases, with 18 bases between them.